These 25 T cell receptor beta chains came from one sample sequenced in a study of blood T cell repertoires in COVID-19. TCRdb keeps only in-frame clones here, not all; method: immunoSEQ multiplex PCR. In the table there are about 160,000 clones, over 80% of which are singletons. The sample taken for sequencing was peripheral blood. The receptors come from a woman aged 80 or over with active or convalescent COVID-19.

This clone was counted once. This chain links TRBV11-2 with TRBJ2-7; unclear D gene. Trimming stripped 7 bases from V and 3 bases from J, with 16 bases between. CDR3 length equals 14 residues. Looked up from germline, CDR1 is SGHAT and CDR2 is FQNNGV. The DNA of the CDR3 is TGTGCCAGCAACCCCGTCGACTCCCTCTACGAGCAGTACTTC. It yields the protein CASNPVDSLYEQYF.

The chain combines TRBV5-4 with TRBJ2-1; 8 positions match TRBD1. Trimming took 4 bases from V and 1 from J; bases not matched to a gene: 4. The CDR3 has 15 amino acids. Looked up from germline, CDR1 is SGHNT and CDR2 is YYREEE (reference sequence). DNA for the CDR3: TGTGCCAGCAGCCAGGGACAGGAGTCCTACAATGAGCAGTTCTTC. It codes for CASSQGQESYNEQFF.

The rearrangement links TRBV27 to TRBJ1-2, with 8 bases lining up with TRBD1. CDR1 and CDR2 (germline): MNHEY, SMNVEV (reference sequence). The CDR3 has 15 residues. Unmatched junction bases numbered 11, after V lost 6 bases and J lost 5 bases. The CDR3 sequence: CASSKTRGPLYGYTF. CDR3 nucleotide sequence: TGTGCCAGCAGCAAAACCAGGGGGCCTCTTTATGGCTACACCTTC.

This rearrangement joins TRBV12-3 or TRBV12-4 to TRBJ1-5; D not certain. The CDR3 is 13 residues long. V lost 8 bases and J 6 bases, leaving 14 bases between the germline ends. CDR3 loop: CASSLGGGQPQHF. DNA of the CDR3: TGTGCCAGCTCTCTGGGAGGCGGTCAGCCCCAGCATTTT.

This sequence joins TRBV11-2 and TRBJ1-5; D gene unclear. This CDR3 has 13 residues. The germline V and J ends were trimmed by 4 bases and 4 bases, with 8 bases remaining between them. CDR1 is SGHAT and CDR2 is FQNNGV in the germline V gene. The CDR3: CASSSSTNQPQHF. The CDR3 DNA reads TGTGCCAGCAGCTCCTCGACTAATCAGCCCCAGCATTTT.

This clone was counted once. This sequence joins TRBV3-1 (or the pseudogene TRBV3-2) and TRBJ1-1, with 7 positions matching TRBD1. Germline trimming cut 1 base from V and 6 bases from J; bases unmatched to any gene: 17. Germline CDR1 LGHDT, CDR2 YNNKEL (reference sequence). There are 18 residues in the CDR3. The CDR3: CASSQVNEGGAKDAEAFF. The CDR3 DNA reads TGTGCCAGCAGCCAAGTGAACGAAGGGGGCGCCAAAGACGCTGAAGCTTTCTTT.

The J gene is TRBJ2-5, the V gene TRBV10-1; TRBD2 aligns across 7 bases. The germline CDR1 and CDR2 sequences are WNHNN and SYGVQD (reference sequence). The ends lost 5 bases at V and 5 bases at J; junction bases unmatched: 2. The CDR3 has 12 residues. The CDR3 is CASSPGRETQYF. The CDR3 DNA reads as TGCGCCAGCAGTCCCGGGAGGGAGACCCAGTACTTC.

This clone showed up just once. DNA for the CDR3: TGCGCCAGCAGGCCCGCCGGGGAGGAAAAACTGTTTTTT. Translated: CASRPAGEEKLFF. The V and J genes are TRBV10-2 and TRBJ1-4; unclear D gene. Trimming removed 6 bases from V and 8 bases from J, with 13 bases in between. The germline V gene encodes CDR1 WSHSY and CDR2 SAAADI. The CDR3 covers 13 residues.

This rearrangement joins TRBV14 to TRBJ2-1; TRBD1 agrees at 9 bases. CDR3 length: 14 residues. Germline V gene lookup returns CDR1 SGHDN and CDR2 FVKESK. With 6 bases clipped from V and 0 bases from J, the junction kept 0 bases outside the gene matches. The CDR3 region has the DNA TGTGCCAGCAGGGGACAGGGCTCCTACAATGAGCAGTTCTTC. Protein sequence: CASRGQGSYNEQFF.

The CDR3 coding sequence is TGTGCCAGCAGCCACCCGCGGGGCAGGGGAGGGTACGAGCAGTACTTC. It yields the protein CASSHPRGRGGYEQYF. This chain links TRBV3-1 (or the pseudogene TRBV3-2) with TRBJ2-7; D possibly corresponds to TRBD2 (7 bases). The CDR3 has 16 residues. V lost 3 bases to trimming and J lost 4 bases, with 19 bases between them. Germline V gene sequence: CDR1 LGHDT, CDR2 YNNKEL (reference sequence).

The J gene is TRBJ1-1, the V gene TRBV27; TRBD1 aligns across 7 bases. V was clipped by 4 bases and J by 6 bases; unmatched bases: 11. The length of the CDR3 is 15 residues. CDR1 MNHEY and CDR2 SMNVEV come from the germline V gene (reference sequence). CDR3 DNA: TGTGCCAGCAGTTGGCAGGGGGGACGTAGCGCTGAAGCTTTCTTT. The encoded protein is CASSWQGGRSAEAFF.

The chain uses TRBV19 and TRBJ1-2; 8 bases line up with TRBD1. After removal of 1 base from V and 4 bases from J, the junction contained 5 bases not matched to a gene. CDR1 and CDR2 (germline): LNHDA, SQIVND (reference sequence). This CDR3 spans 15 amino acids. The CDR3 nucleotides read TGTGCCAGTAGTATAGGAAGGACAGGGTCCTATGGCTACACCTTC. Encoded protein: CASSIGRTGSYGYTF.

The rearrangement links TRBV7-8 to TRBJ1-2; no clear D. The CDR3 has 15 residues. V was clipped by 3 bases and J by 2 bases, with 13 bases between them. The germline CDR1 and CDR2 sequences are SGHVS and FQNEAQ. CDR3 in DNA: TGTGCCAGCAGCTTGAATGGAGGTTCGAACTATGGCTACACCTTC. Its protein product is CASSLNGGSNYGYTF.

This chain uses TRBV5-6 with TRBJ1-3; TRBD1 aligns across 7 bases. The CDR3 runs to 14 residues. With 0 bases clipped from V and 6 bases from J, the junction kept 3 bases outside the gene matches. Germline V lookup: CDR1 SGHDT, CDR2 YYEEEE. The CDR3 region is CASSLAGTVNTIYF. The CDR3, as DNA: TGTGCCAGCAGCTTGGCCGGGACAGTAAACACCATATATTTT. Supplemented by reference TRBV5-6 and TRBJ1-3, the full variable domain reads DAGVTQSPTHLIKTRGQQVTLRCSPKSGHDTVSWYQQALGQGPQFIFQYYEEEERQRGNFPDRFSGHQFPNYSSELNVNALLLGDSALYLCASSLAGTVNTIYFGEGSWLTVV.

The V and J genes are TRBV29-1 and TRBJ1-1; the match to TRBD1 covers 7 bases. Trimming removed 7 bases from V and 4 bases from J; junction bases left unmatched: 9. There are 13 residues in the CDR3. Germline-derived CDR1 and CDR2 are SQVTM and ANQGSEA. CDR3 in amino acids: CSASLGGATEAFF. The CDR3, as DNA: TGCAGCGCCTCCCTAGGGGGCGCCACTGAAGCTTTCTTT. Full variable domain (remainder filled in from reference TRBV29-1 and TRBJ1-1): SAVISQKPSRDICQRGTSLTIQCQVDSQVTMMFWYRQQPGQSLTLIATANQGSEATYESGFVIDKFPISRPNLTFSTLTVSNMSPEDSSIYLCSASLGGATEAFFGQGTRLTVV.

The rearrangement uses TRBV28 and TRBJ2-5; possible D gene TRBD2, 7 bases. Germline V gene sequence: CDR1 MDHEN, CDR2 SYDVKM. The V end was cut by 2 bases, the J end by 5 bases, with 15 bases between. The CDR3 is made up of 15 amino acids. Here the CDR3 DNA reads TGTGCCAGCAGTTTACGGGGGGCAATGCGGGAGACCCAGTACTTC. It translates to CASSLRGAMRETQYF. Combining the CDR3 with reference TRBV28 and TRBJ2-5 gives the whole variable domain DVKVTQSSRYLVKRTGEKVFLECVQDMDHENMFWYRQDPGLGLRLIYFSYDVKMKEKGDIPEGYSVSREKKERFSLILESASTNQTSMYLCASSLRGAMRETQYFGPGTRLLVL.

This chain uses TRBV27 with TRBJ1-2; TRBD1 matches 7 bases. The CDR3 spans 16 residues. Germline CDR1 is MNHEY and CDR2 is SMNVEV (reference sequence). The V segment lost 2 bases and the J segment 1 base; nucleotides outside the gene matches: 7. The CDR3 coding sequence is TGTGCCAGCAGTTTAAAAGGGACAGTCGATAACTATGGCTACACCTTC. It yields the protein CASSLKGTVDNYGYTF.

This chain joins TRBV2 and TRBJ1-1; D uncertain. This CDR3 has 12 residues. The V and J ends lost 8 bases and 4 bases respectively, with 11 bases between them. Germline CDR1 reads SNHLY; CDR2 reads FYNNEI. The chain's CDR3 is CASERDGTEAFF. The CDR3 DNA follows: TGTGCCAGCGAACGAGATGGCACTGAAGCTTTCTTT.

The chain is built from TRBV9 and TRBJ2-5; TRBD2 matches 7 bases. From germline, CDR1 is SGDLS and CDR2 YYNGEE. The CDR3 runs 15 residues. V shed 2 bases, J shed 1 base, and the junction held 5 bases outside the gene matches. The CDR3 nucleotides are TGTGCCAGCAGCGTCGCTAGCGGCCGCCAAGAGACCCAGTACTTC. It codes for CASSVASGRQETQYF.

This sequence joins TRBV9 and TRBJ1-6; D possibly corresponds to TRBD1 (5 bases). The CDR3 extends over 15 amino acids. In germline, CDR1 is SGDLS, CDR2 YYNGEE. V was pared by 0 bases and J by 7 bases, with 11 bases between. The CDR3 is CASSVDDRTNSPLHF. CDR3 bases: TGTGCCAGCAGCGTAGATGACAGAACAAATTCACCCCTCCACTTT. Together with reference TRBV9 and TRBJ1-6, the CDR3 gives the full variable domain: DSGVTQTPKHLITATGQRVTLRCSPRSGDLSVYWYQQSLDQGLQFLIQYYNGEERAKGNILERFSAQQFPDLHSELNLSSLELGDSALYFCASSVDDRTNSPLHFGNGTRLTVT.

This sequence joins TRBV18 and TRBJ2-1, with 7 nucleotides matching TRBD1. Germline V gene lookup returns CDR1 KGHSH and CDR2 LQKENI. This CDR3 comprises 13 residues. V was clipped by 6 bases and J by 10 bases; unmatched bases: 9. The CDR3 DNA sequence: TGTGCCAGCTCTCCGTTTCGGGACAGCGAGCAGTTCTTC. This translates into CASSPFRDSEQFF.

The chain is built from TRBV19 and TRBJ1-2, with 7 bases that match TRBD1. Germline CDR1 and CDR2: LNHDA and SQIVND (reference sequence). V lost 3 bases to trimming and J lost 3 bases; unmatched junction nucleotides: 1. CDR3 length: 13 residues. CDR3 nucleotide sequence: TGTGCCAGTAGTATCGGACAGGACTATGGCTACACCTTC. It translates to CASSIGQDYGYTF.

V and J are TRBV4-1 and TRBJ2-1; 8 bases map to TRBD1. V lost 5 bases to trimming and J lost 1 base; unmatched junction nucleotides: 7. The CDR3 is made up of 16 amino acids. Per the germline V gene, CDR1 is MGHRA and CDR2 is YSYEKL. The CDR3 bases are TGCGCCAGCAGCGGCCTCGGACAGGGTTCCTACAATGAGCAGTTCTTC. It encodes CASSGLGQGSYNEQFF.

The rearrangement uses TRBV12-3 or TRBV12-4 and TRBJ1-2; D not resolved. The CDR3 extends over 12 amino acids. V was pared by 6 bases and J by 7 bases, with 12 bases between. In DNA, the CDR3 is TGTGCCAGCAGCCCTGATCCGGGTGGCTACACCTTC. The encoded protein is CASSPDPGGYTF.

This clone was seen only a few times. The chain links TRBV5-1 to TRBJ2-7, with a weak D call TRBD1 (6 bases). Trimming stripped 2 bases from V and 0 bases from J, with 15 bases between. This CDR3 has 16 amino acids. Germline CDR1 SGHRS, CDR2 YFSETQ. Written as DNA, the CDR3 is TGCGCCAGCAGCTTAGGGACAAGTTCGAGCTCCTACGAGCAGTACTTC. It is translated as CASSLGTSSSSYEQYF.